The 10 T cell receptor beta chains given below trace back to one sample, sequenced in a study of shared clonotypes between healthy human individuals. The table came from immunoSEQ multiplex PCR; TCRdb's copy has only in-frame clones and leaves some out. The table includes about 1.9 million clones, roughly 95% detected once. CD8 cells classed as naive were CD45RO-negative and positively selected for CCR7, excluding terminally differentiated effector memory CD45RA+ cells. Material: naive CD8+ T cells from PBMCs. The receptor source for this set is a man aged 18-30 years in good health. Some clones in this sample may be carry-over from other donors' samples.

This chain links TRBV9 with TRBJ2-7; D possibly corresponds to TRBD1 (5 bases). This CDR3 is built from 14 residues. The germline V gene encodes CDR1 SGDLS and CDR2 YYNGEE. With 0 bases removed from V and 5 bases from J, the gap between germline ends came to 12 bases. The CDR3 spells CASSVGGGRNEQYF. In nucleotides, the CDR3 is TGTGCCAGCAGCGTAGGGGGCGGCCGGAACGAGCAGTACTTC.

The chain has TRBV6-1 and TRBJ1-3; a possible D gene is TRBD1 (5 bases). V was shortened by 2 bases and J by 7 bases, with 18 bases between the two germline ends. This CDR3 has 16 amino acids. Germline CDR1 MNHNS, CDR2 SASEGT. The CDR3 bases are TGTGCCAGCAGTGAATGGGGACCTCTAACGGCGAACACCATATATTTT. Amino acids: CASSEWGPLTANTIYF.

J is TRBJ2-5 and V is TRBV7-9, with no clear D. Trimming left V 4 bases short and J 1 base short, with 16 bases between. This CDR3 region has 16 residues. The germline CDR1 and CDR2 sequences are SEHNR and FQNEAQ (reference sequence). Here the CDR3 DNA reads TGTGCCAGCAGCTCCAACTCGCGTGGCCGCCAAGAGACCCAGTACTTC. Protein product: CASSSNSRGRQETQYF.

The V and J genes are TRBV19 and TRBJ2-2, with 7 bases fitting TRBD2. The CDR3 is 15 amino acids. Losses at the gene ends were 4 bases for V and 13 bases for J; bases not matched to a gene: 15. Germline values: CDR1 LNHDA, CDR2 SQIVND (reference sequence). The CDR3 is CASSTRGLFTEALFF. CDR3 nucleotide sequence: TGTGCCAGTAGTACCCGGGGACTATTTACCGAGGCGCTGTTTTTT.

This rearrangement joins TRBV5-1 to TRBJ2-7, with D possibly being TRBD1 (6 bases). CDR1 and CDR2 from the germline V gene are SGHRS and YFSETQ. Between the trimmed V and J ends, which lost 3 bases and 2 bases, there was a span of 12 bases. The CDR3 runs 14 residues. The CDR3 loop reads CASSYWTETYEQYF. The CDR3 DNA reads TGCGCCAGCAGCTATTGGACAGAAACCTACGAGCAGTACTTC.

This rearrangement joins TRBV7-2 to TRBJ2-7; either TRBD1 or TRBD2 may fit D (5 bases each). Trimming shortened V by 5 bases and J by 3 bases, and 17 bases separated the two germline ends. In germline, CDR1 is SGHTA, CDR2 FQGNSA. The CDR3 sequence is 15 residues long. In DNA, the CDR3 is TGTGCCAGCAGCCTTATTGAGGGACCACACTACGAGCAGTACTTC. As protein: CASSLIEGPHYEQYF.

Comments on this clone: Germline and junction disagree at one end, which may indicate a read error. The chain links TRBV9 to TRBJ2-2, with TRBD1 matching over 7 bases. Germline CDR1 is SGDLS and CDR2 is YYNGEE. CDR3 length: 12 amino acids. CDR3 sequence: CASRGYTGELFF. The CDR3, as DNA: TGTGCGAGCAGGGGGTATACCGGGGAGCTGTTTTTT.

This clone is a singleton in its sample. In DNA form, the CDR3 reads TGTGCCAGCAAAGGGCAGCGGACAGGGGATTCCTCACCCACAGATACGCAGTATTTT. Translated: CASKGQRTGDSSPTDTQYF. The chain combines TRBV2 with TRBJ2-3; 9 bases line up with TRBD1. The CDR3 length is 19 residues. The germline CDR1 and CDR2 sequences are SNHLY and FYNNEI. Germline trimming cut 7 bases from V and 2 bases from J; bases unmatched to any gene: 19. Complete variable domain (other parts from reference TRBV2 and TRBJ2-3): EPEVTQTPSHQVTQMGQEVILRCVPISNHLYFYWYRQILGQKVEFLVSFYNNEISEKSEIFDDQFSVERPDGSNFTLKIRSTKLEDSAMYFCASKGQRTGDSSPTDTQYFGPGTRLTVL.

The J gene is TRBJ2-5, the V gene TRBV5-1; D is perhaps TRBD1 or TRBD2 (5 bases each). The CDR3 runs 17 residues. Trimming took off 2 bases at V and 1 base at J, with 18 bases between the two ends. Per germline, CDR1 SGHRS and CDR2 YFSETQ. The CDR3 loop reads CASSFLATGPPQETQYF. CDR3 in DNA: TGCGCCAGCAGCTTTCTCGCTACGGGACCTCCCCAAGAGACCCAGTACTTC.

The chain is built from TRBV9 and TRBJ2-7; D may correspond to TRBD1 or TRBD2 (5 bases each). The CDR3 loop spans 16 amino acids. CDR1 and CDR2 (germline): SGDLS, YYNGEE. Trimming left V 0 bases short and J 4 bases short, with 17 bases between. The DNA of the CDR3 is TGTGCCAGCAGCGTAGGGGACCCTACTTCAGTTTACGAGCAGTACTTC. It translates to CASSVGDPTSVYEQYF. The complete variable domain, with remaining parts taken from reference TRBV9 and TRBJ2-7, reads DSGVTQTPKHLITATGQRVTLRCSPRSGDLSVYWYQQSLDQGLQFLIQYYNGEERAKGNILERFSAQQFPDLHSELNLSSLELGDSALYFCASSVGDPTSVYEQYFGPGTRLTVT.